This TCR beta chain was obtained from a study of regulatory T cells in long-lasting Graves disease. Whole-study context: Antithyroid drug use was under 3 months in newly diagnosed Graves' patients.

Time point meaning: newly diagnosed GD, antithyroid drugs for less than 3 months. PBMC RNA was the source of the TCR library. EDTA tubes were used for drawing around 8.2 milliliters of peripheral blood. The sample holds many counts of this clonotype. V gave up 4 bases and J gave up 4 bases; unmatched junction bases: 4. This CDR3 has 13 residues. The V gene's germline CDR1 is SGHRS and CDR2 YFSETQ. Construction of TCR beta libraries relied on iRepertoire HTBI primers and on Arm-PCR targeting CDR3 regions. Each CDR3 protein is one row after TCRdb ran MiXCR on the multiplex PCR reads. The sample shows a few hundred thousand distinct CDR3 sequences, over 15% of them seen only once. These data are also associated with another study on T cells in Graves' hyperthyroidism and ophthalmopathy. That publication notes: Separating ophthalmopathy from stable hyperthyroidism was achieved by a 13 V-J model.

This TCR came from a man aged 35-49 years with Graves disease. This chain uses TRBV5-1 with TRBJ1-2; 7 nucleotides match TRBD1. Material: peripheral blood mononuclear cells (PBMCs), obtained at new diagnosis, from a patient treated with antithyroid drugs. This CDR3 is CASSVGQFYGYTF. CDR3 nucleotides: TGCGCCAGCAGCGTGGGACAGTTCTATGGCTACACCTTC.